These 23 T cell receptor beta chains originate from one sample sequenced in a study of blood T cell repertoires in COVID-19. Profiling relied on immunoSEQ multiplex PCR, and the TCRdb table lists in-frame clones only, not all of them. The data show 60,000 to 80,000 clones, approximately 86% seen once. Sequencing input: peripheral blood. These receptors came from a man between 65 and 85 years old with acute or convalescent COVID-19.

The rearrangement links TRBV7-8 to TRBJ1-2, with D possibly matching TRBD1 (5 bases). This CDR3 contains 12 residues. Germline V CDR1 and CDR2: SGHVS, FQNEAQ. Trimming shortened V by 6 bases and J by 5 bases, and 10 bases separated the two germline ends. The CDR3: CASSHRPYGYTF. CDR3 nucleotide sequence: TGTGCCAGCAGTCACAGGCCTTATGGCTACACCTTC.

This clone has just one count. The chain couples TRBV11-2 to TRBJ2-1, with TRBD2 matching 11 bases. The CDR3 covers 18 residues. The V and J ends lost 4 bases and 2 bases, in that order; junction bases with no gene match: 10. The germline gives CDR1 SGHAT, CDR2 FQNNGV. The CDR3 here is CASSSYRASGRTYNEQFF. In DNA, the CDR3 is TGTGCCAGCAGCTCGTATCGGGCTAGCGGGAGGACCTACAATGAGCAGTTCTTC.

The chain links TRBV5-8 to TRBJ2-7; TRBD1 agrees at 9 bases. Germline loops: CDR1 SGHTS, CDR2 YDEGEE. The CDR3 covers 14 residues. With V trimmed by 6 bases and J by 7 bases, 11 bases remained unmatched. As DNA, the CDR3 is TGTGCCAGCAACTCCGGGACAGGGCTTAGGGAGCAGTACTTC. It yields the protein CASNSGTGLREQYF.

The CDR3 reads CAGGDGNTIYF. CDR3 DNA sequence: TGTGCCGGGGGGGACGGAAACACCATATATTTT. The chain recombines TRBV5-4 with TRBJ1-3; possibly TRBD1 for D (5 bases). V was pared by 10 bases and J by 4 bases, with 9 bases between. The germline gives CDR1 SGHNT, CDR2 YYREEE (reference sequence). The CDR3 sequence is 11 residues long.

The chain is built from TRBV5-1 and TRBJ1-5, with 7 positions matching TRBD1. Germline CDR1 and CDR2: SGHRS and YFSETQ. The CDR3 is made up of 14 amino acids. The trim removed 1 base at V and 7 bases at J, leaving 5 bases unmatched. CDR3 protein: CASSLQGGEQPQHF. The DNA of the CDR3 is TGCGCCAGCAGCTTGCAAGGGGGCGAACAGCCCCAGCATTTT.

V and J are TRBV19 and TRBJ1-2; no firm D call. The length of the CDR3 is 15 residues. V was clipped by 3 bases and J by 5 bases, with 16 bases between them. Germline V gene lookup returns CDR1 LNHDA and CDR2 SQIVND (reference sequence). The CDR3, as DNA: TGTGCCAGTAGTATTATCGGCGGCGAGGGTTATGGCTACACCTTC. Protein: CASSIIGGEGYGYTF.

The chain combines TRBV4-1 with TRBJ1-2; D is uncertain. CDR3 length equals 15 residues. CDR1 is MGHRA, CDR2 YSYEKL, per germline. V lost 0 bases and J lost 0, with 8 bases in between. The CDR3 DNA sequence: TGCGCCAGCAGCCAAGAAAGCCTACCTAACTATGGCTACACCTTC. Its protein is CASSQESLPNYGYTF.

The chain joins TRBV5-3 to TRBJ2-2, with TRBD2 matching 14 bases. TRBV5-3 is marked as an open reading frame, function uncertain. Losses at the gene ends were 8 bases for V and 5 bases for J; bases not matched to a gene: 5. This CDR3 contains 15 residues. This CDR3 is CARGLAGARTGELFF. For the CDR3, the DNA is TGTGCCAGGGGACTAGCGGGAGCCCGGACCGGGGAGCTGTTTTTT.

V and J are TRBV6-2 or TRBV6-3 and TRBJ1-4; maybe TRBD1 (6 bases). Germline V gives CDR1 MNHEY, CDR2 SVGEGT. CDR3 length: 14 residues. V lost 4 bases and J lost 10, with 16 bases in between. The CDR3 DNA is TGTGCCAGCAGTTCCAGGGGTGCCACTGGAAAACTGTTTTTT. Amino acid sequence: CASSSRGATGKLFF.

V gene TRBV27 combines with J gene TRBJ2-1; D ambiguous. V was trimmed by 2 bases and J by 0 bases, leaving 14 bases between them. The CDR3 extends over 17 amino acids. Germline CDR1 and CDR2: MNHEY and SMNVEV (reference sequence). CDR3 bases: TGTGCCAGCAGTTTAAAAATCCGACCGGGCTCCTACAATGAGCAGTTCTTC. Translating it yields CASSLKIRPGSYNEQFF.

This sequence joins TRBV27 and TRBJ1-6; D is possibly TRBD1 (6 bases). This CDR3 comprises 14 residues. Trimming removed 5 bases at V and 7 bases at J, with 12 bases between. Looked up from germline, CDR1 is MNHEY and CDR2 is SMNVEV (reference sequence). CDR3 region: CASSAGVSNSPLHF. DNA for the CDR3: TGTGCCAGCAGTGCAGGGGTCTCCAATTCACCCCTCCACTTT.

The chain joins TRBV6-5 to TRBJ2-5, with D tentatively TRBD2 (6 bases). Deletions cut 8 bases from V and 4 bases from J, with 14 bases between. Germline V lookup: CDR1 MNHEY, CDR2 SVGAGI. This CDR3 region has 13 residues. The CDR3 region is CASWRGGGETQYF. The CDR3 nucleotides are TGTGCCAGCTGGCGGGGAGGAGGAGAGACCCAGTACTTC.

The CDR3 reads CASSFRGNTGELFF. DNA of the CDR3: TGTGCCAGCAGCTTTAGAGGGAACACCGGGGAGCTGTTTTTT. This chain joins TRBV11-3 and TRBJ2-2; D ambiguous. Germline-derived CDR1 and CDR2 are SGHNT and YENEEA. The CDR3 totals 14 residues. The ends were cut back, 3 bases at V and 1 base at J, with 6 bases in the middle.

This clone was seen a few times. This chain joins TRBV3-1 (or the pseudogene TRBV3-2) and TRBJ1-5, with a weak D call TRBD1 (5 bases). Germline V gene lookup returns CDR1 LGHDT and CDR2 YNNKEL (reference sequence). This CDR3 spans 16 amino acids. Deletions cut 4 bases from V and 0 bases from J, with 13 bases between. For the CDR3, the DNA is TGTGCCAGCAGCCCCCGGGACTCTTATAGCAATCAGCCCCAGCATTTT. Its translation is CASSPRDSYSNQPQHF.

This clone was recorded a few times. This chain joins TRBV2 and TRBJ2-7, with TRBD2 matching over 7 bases. V shed 10 bases and J 2 bases; nucleotides not matched to a gene: 8. CDR3 length equals 13 residues. Germline V CDR1 and CDR2: SNHLY, FYNNEI. CDR3 amino acids: CATGTTTPYEQYF. DNA of the CDR3: TGTGCCACCGGGACTACTACCCCCTACGAGCAGTACTTC.

This clone was counted between two and nine times. The genes are TRBV6-2 or TRBV6-3 and TRBJ1-2; 7 bases are shared with TRBD1. The ends lost 5 bases at V and 2 bases at J; junction bases unmatched: 8. This CDR3 has 15 residues. Germline CDR1 MNHEY, CDR2 SVGEGT. The CDR3 coding sequence is TGTGCCAGCAGTCCCCAGGGGGGCGCGAACTATGGCTACACCTTC. Translating gives CASSPQGGANYGYTF.

The chain links TRBV3-1 (or the pseudogene TRBV3-2) to TRBJ2-4, with 10 nucleotides matching TRBD2. Germline V gene lookup returns CDR1 LGHDT and CDR2 YNNKEL (reference sequence). J gave up 8 bases and V 7 bases, and 5 bases lay outside the gene matches. This CDR3 is 13 amino acids long. The DNA for the CDR3 is TGTGCCAGCACAGCGGGGGGGCAGGACATTCAGTACTTC. This gives the protein CASTAGGQDIQYF.

The rearrangement joins TRBV6-6 to TRBJ1-2; the match to TRBD1 covers 8 bases. The V segment lost 6 bases and the J segment 5 bases; nucleotides outside the gene matches: 11. The CDR3 spans 15 residues. Germline lookup yields CDR1 MNHNY and CDR2 SVGAGI (reference sequence). The CDR3 DNA reads TGTGCCAGCAGACTAAGCGTTGGACAGGGTTATGGCTACACCTTC. Its protein product is CASRLSVGQGYGYTF.

CDR3 loop: CASSLDPPGGANNEQFF. CDR3 in DNA: TGTGCCAGCAGCTTAGATCCCCCAGGGGGAGCAAACAATGAGCAGTTCTTC. The chain links TRBV11-3 to TRBJ2-1; 7 bases are shared with TRBD1. This CDR3 has 17 amino acids. With 0 bases clipped from V and 5 bases from J, the junction kept 10 bases outside the gene matches. Germline lookup yields CDR1 SGHNT and CDR2 YENEEA.

The chain links TRBV19 to TRBJ2-2; TRBD2 matches at 10 bases. Germline CDR1 reads LNHDA; CDR2 reads SQIVND (reference sequence). CDR3 size: 16 residues. V was clipped by 7 bases and J by 5 bases; unmatched bases: 10. In DNA, the CDR3 is TGTGCCAGTACCTTAAGCGGGAGGGCCAAGACCGGGGAGCTGTTTTTT. Its translation: CASTLSGRAKTGELFF.

V usage is TRBV18 and J usage is TRBJ1-5; no reliable D call. The CDR3 is 17 amino acids. The germline V gene encodes CDR1 KGHSH and CDR2 LQKENI. Trimming shortened V by 2 bases and J by 5 bases, and 19 bases separated the two germline ends. As DNA, the CDR3 is TGTGCCAGCTCACCATTCTACGGAGTCGATAGAGATCAGCCCCAGCATTTT. Translating gives CASSPFYGVDRDQPQHF.

This clone was seen a few times. The chain combines TRBV5-5 with TRBJ1-5; perhaps TRBD1 as D (5 bases). V dropped 4 bases and J dropped 10 bases, with 18 bases sitting between them. The CDR3 runs to 14 residues. Germline CDR1 SGHKS, CDR2 YYEKEE (reference sequence). For the CDR3, the DNA is TGTGCCAGCAGCATAGAACTGGGACTCCGACCCCAGCATTTT. Residues: CASSIELGLRPQHF. The whole variable domain, remainder taken from reference TRBV5-5 and TRBJ1-5, is DAGVTQSPTHLIKTRGQQVTLRCSPISGHKSVSWYQQVLGQGPQFIFQYYEKEERGRGNFPDRFSARQFPNYSSELNVNALLLGDSALYLCASSIELGLRPQHFGDGTRLSIL.

The chain has TRBV28 and TRBJ1-6, with 7 bases lining up with TRBD1. The CDR3 runs 17 residues. The ends lost 3 bases at V and 3 bases at J; junction bases unmatched: 8. The V gene's germline CDR1 is MDHEN and CDR2 SYDVKM. CDR3 nucleotide sequence: TGTGCCAGCAGTTTTTCCCAGGGGGGAAACTATAATTCACCCCTCCACTTT. Translating gives CASSFSQGGNYNSPLHF.